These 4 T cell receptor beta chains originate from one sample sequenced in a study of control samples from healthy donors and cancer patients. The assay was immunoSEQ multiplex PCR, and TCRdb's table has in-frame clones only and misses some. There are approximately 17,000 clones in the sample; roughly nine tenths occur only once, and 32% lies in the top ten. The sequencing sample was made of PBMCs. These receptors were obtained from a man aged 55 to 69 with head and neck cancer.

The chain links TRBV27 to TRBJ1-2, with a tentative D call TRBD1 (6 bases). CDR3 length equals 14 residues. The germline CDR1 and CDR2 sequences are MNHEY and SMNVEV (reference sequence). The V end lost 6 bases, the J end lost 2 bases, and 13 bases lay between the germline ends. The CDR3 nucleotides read TGTGCCAGCAGCCTAGACGACAGGAACTATGGCTACACCTTC. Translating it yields CASSLDDRNYGYTF.

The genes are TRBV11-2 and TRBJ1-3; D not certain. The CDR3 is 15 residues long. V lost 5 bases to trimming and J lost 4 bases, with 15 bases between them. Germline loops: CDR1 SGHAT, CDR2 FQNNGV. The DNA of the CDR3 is TGTGCCAGCAGCCCGAGAACGGGCTGGGGAAACACCATATATTTT. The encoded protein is CASSPRTGWGNTIYF. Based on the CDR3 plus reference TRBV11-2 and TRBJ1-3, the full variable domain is EAGVAQSPRYKIIEKRQSVAFWCNPISGHATLYWYQQILGQGPKLLIQFQNNGVVDDSQLPKDRFSAERLKGVDSTLKIQPAKLEDSAVYLCASSPRTGWGNTIYFGEGSWLTVV.

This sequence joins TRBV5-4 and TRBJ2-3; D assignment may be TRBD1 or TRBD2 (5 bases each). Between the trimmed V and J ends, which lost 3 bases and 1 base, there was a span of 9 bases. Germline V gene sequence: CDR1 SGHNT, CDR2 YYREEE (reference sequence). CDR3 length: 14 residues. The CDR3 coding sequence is TGTGCCAGCAGCTACCGGGACGGCACAGATACGCAGTATTTT. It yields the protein CASSYRDGTDTQYF.

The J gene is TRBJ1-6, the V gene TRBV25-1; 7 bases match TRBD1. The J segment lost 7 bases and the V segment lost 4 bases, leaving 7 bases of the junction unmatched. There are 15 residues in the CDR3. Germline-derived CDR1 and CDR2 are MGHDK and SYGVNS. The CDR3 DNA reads TGTGCCAGCAGTGTCACAGGGGTGACAAATTCACCCCTCCACTTT. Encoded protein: CASSVTGVTNSPLHF. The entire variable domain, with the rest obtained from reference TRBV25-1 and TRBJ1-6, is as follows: EADIYQTPRYLVIGTGKKITLECSQTMGHDKMYWYQQDPGMELHLIHYSYGVNSTEKGDLSSESTVSRIRTEHFPLTLESARPSHTSQYLCASSVTGVTNSPLHFGNGTRLTVT.